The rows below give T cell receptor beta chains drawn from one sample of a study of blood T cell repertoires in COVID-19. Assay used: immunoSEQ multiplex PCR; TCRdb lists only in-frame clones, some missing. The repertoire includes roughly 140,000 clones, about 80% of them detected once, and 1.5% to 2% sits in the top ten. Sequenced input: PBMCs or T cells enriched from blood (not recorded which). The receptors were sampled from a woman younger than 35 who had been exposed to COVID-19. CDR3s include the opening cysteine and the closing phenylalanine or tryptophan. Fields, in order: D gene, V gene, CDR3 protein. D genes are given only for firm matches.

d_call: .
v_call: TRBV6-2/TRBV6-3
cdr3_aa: CASSRSGIHYGYTF

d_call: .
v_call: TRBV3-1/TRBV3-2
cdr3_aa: CASSQSGLVAQYF

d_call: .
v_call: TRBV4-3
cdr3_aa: CASSQVGGRGYGYTF

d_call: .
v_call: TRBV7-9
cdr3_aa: CASSLAGGGYNSPLHF

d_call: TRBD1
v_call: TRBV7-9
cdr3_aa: CASSLPIRTGSSYEQYF

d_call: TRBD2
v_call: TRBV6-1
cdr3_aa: CASSDDSGIGPYNEQFF

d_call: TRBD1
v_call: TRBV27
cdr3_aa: CASSFDRDHYGYTF

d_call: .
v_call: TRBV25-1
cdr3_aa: CASSELSGSPVYEQYF

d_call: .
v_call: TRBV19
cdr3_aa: CASSIVGRGLRRITEAFF

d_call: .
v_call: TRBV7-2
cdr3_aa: CASSLVAGQGQPQHF

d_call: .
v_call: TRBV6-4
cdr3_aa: CASSEGVTDYGYTF

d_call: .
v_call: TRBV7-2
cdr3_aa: CASSYGTGGGTQYF

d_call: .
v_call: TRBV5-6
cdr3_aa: CASSHWAGLTEAFF

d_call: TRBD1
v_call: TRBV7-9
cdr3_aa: CASSYGDRSDQETQYF

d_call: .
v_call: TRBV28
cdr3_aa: CASSLARGNEAFF

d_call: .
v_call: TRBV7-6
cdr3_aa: CASSLGPAFYNEQFF

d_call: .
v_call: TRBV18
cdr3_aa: CASSPGSLTGPSYEQYF

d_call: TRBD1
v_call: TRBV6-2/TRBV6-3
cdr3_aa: CASSGTGDYGYTF

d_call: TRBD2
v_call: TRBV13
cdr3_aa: CASSAASGKATDTQYF

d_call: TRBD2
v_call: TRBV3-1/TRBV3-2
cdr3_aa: CASSPRAAGGGETQYF

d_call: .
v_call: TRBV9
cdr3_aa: CASSALGAHGYTF

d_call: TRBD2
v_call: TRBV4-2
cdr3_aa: CASSQDWVQPSGKNEQFF

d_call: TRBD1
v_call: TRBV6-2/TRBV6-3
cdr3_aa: CASSPTGQGAPQDTEAFF

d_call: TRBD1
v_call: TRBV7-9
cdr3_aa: CVTGVSGYTF

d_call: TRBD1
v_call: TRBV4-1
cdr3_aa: CASSPGQGRMNTEAFF

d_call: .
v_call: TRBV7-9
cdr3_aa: CASSLALAENTEAFF

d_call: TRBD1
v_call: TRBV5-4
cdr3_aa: CASSGRDRGDTQYF

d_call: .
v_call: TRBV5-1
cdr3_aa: CASSLSLAPSDTQYF

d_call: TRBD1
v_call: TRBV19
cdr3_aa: CASSVRQGVTLNQPQHF

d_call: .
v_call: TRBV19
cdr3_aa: CASSPPGDEAFF

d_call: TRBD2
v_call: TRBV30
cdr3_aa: CAWSSLAAQYF

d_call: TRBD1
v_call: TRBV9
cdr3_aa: CASSVALGQGITGELFF

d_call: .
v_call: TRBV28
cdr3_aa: CASSPPRGQGYNEQFF

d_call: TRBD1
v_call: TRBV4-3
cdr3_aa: CASSQDITGDEQFF

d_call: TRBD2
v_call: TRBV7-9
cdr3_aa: CASSSTTSGSVGETQYF

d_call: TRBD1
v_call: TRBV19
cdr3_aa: CATSSGTASHTGELFF

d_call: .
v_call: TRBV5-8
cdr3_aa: CASSLTYGQPQHF

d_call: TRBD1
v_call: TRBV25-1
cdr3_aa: CASRGQGGEKLFF

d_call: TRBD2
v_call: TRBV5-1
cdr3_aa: CASSLGAGEETQYF

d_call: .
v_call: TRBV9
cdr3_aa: CASSVGGEQYF

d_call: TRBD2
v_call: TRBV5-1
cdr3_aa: CASSLSVAGADTQYF

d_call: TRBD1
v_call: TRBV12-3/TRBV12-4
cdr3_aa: CASSKQGAETQYF

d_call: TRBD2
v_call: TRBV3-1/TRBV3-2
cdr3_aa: CASSQRGTSGDREQYF

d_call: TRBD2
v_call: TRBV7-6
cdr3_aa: CASSFTSGRGDEQFF

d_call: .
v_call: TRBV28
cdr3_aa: CASSLPVGETGELFF

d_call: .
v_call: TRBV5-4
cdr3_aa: CASSLDFREDTQYF

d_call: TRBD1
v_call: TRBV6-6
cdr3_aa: CASSSAGQGGGYTF

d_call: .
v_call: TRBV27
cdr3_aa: CASSLGLARLAGSDTQYF

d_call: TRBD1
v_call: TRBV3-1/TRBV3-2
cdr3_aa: CASSQVTGGYGGYTF

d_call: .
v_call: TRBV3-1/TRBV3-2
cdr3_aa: CASSQQGGGNQPQHF

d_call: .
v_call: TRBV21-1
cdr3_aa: CASSILQGDGNTEAFF

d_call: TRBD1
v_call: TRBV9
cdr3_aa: CASSQGQGRSGNTIYF

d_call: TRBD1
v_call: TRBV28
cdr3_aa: CASSLTGGGNTIYF

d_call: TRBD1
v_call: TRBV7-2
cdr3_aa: CASSSDRGYEQYF